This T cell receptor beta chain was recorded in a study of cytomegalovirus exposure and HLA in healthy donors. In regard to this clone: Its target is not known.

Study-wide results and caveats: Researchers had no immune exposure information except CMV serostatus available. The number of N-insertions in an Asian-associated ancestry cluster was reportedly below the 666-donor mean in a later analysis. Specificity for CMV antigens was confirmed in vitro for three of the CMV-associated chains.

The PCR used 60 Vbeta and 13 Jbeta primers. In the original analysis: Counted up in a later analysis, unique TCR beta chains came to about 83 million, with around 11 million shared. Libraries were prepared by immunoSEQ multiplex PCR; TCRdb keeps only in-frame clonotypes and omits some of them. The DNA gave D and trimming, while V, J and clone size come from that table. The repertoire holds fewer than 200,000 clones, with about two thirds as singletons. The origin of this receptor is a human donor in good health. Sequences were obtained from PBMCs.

The CDR3 spells CASSRSGGTTDTQYF. The CDR3 DNA follows: TGTGCCAGTAGTCGTAGCGGGGGGACCACAGATACGCAGTATTTT. The chain couples TRBV19 to TRBJ2-3, with TRBD2 matching 10 bases. Unmatched junction bases numbered 4, after V lost 5 bases and J lost 2 bases. The CDR3 consists of 15 residues. Germline CDR1 reads LNHDA; CDR2 reads SQIVND (reference sequence).